The clone carrying this T cell receptor beta chain was seen many times. V dropped 0 bases and J dropped 2; count of bases not matched to a gene: 2. The CDR3 consists of 15 residues. From germline, CDR1 is SGHRS and CDR2 YFSETQ. These data originate in a study of T cells after yellow fever vaccination. TCRdb reprocessed the 5' RACE reads via MiXCR and lists one record per CDR3 protein. The repertoire holds about 400,000 distinct CDR3 sequences, with more than 5.5% as singletons. This chain links TRBV5-1 with TRBJ2-3; 8 nucleotides match TRBD2. The sample consisted of PBMCs, taken 5 days after the yellow fever booster vaccination. This clonotype was obtained from a man aged 30-40 years who received the YFV17D yellow fever vaccine. The CDR3 coding sequence is TGCGCCAGCAGCTTGGTGCGGGAGGTCACAGATACGCAGTATTTT. Translated: CASSLVREVTDTQYF.